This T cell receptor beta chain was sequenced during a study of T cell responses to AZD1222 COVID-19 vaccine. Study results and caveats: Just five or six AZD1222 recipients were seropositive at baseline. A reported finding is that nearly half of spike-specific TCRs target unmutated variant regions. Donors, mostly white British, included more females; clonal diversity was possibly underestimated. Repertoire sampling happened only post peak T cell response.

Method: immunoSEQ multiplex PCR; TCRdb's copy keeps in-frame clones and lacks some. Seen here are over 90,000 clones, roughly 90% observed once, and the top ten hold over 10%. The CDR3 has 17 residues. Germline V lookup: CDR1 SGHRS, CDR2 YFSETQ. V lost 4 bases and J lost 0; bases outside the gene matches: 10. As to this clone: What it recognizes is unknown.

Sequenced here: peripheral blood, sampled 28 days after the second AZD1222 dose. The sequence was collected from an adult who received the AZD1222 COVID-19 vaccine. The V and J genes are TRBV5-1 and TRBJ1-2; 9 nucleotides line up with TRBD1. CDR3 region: CASSQGQGTLANYGYTF. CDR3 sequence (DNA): TGCGCCAGCAGCCAGGGACAGGGTACTTTAGCTAACTATGGCTACACCTTC.